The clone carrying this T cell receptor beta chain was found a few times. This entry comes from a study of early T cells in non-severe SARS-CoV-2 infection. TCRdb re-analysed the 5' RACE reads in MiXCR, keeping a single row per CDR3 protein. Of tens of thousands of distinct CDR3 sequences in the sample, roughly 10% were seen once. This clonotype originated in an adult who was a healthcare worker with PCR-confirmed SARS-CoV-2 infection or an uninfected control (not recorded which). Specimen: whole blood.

CDR3 nucleotide sequence: TGTGCCAGCAGCTTACGTGGACTAGCAGTGGATACGCAGTATTTT. It encodes CASSLRGLAVDTQYF. The chain carries TRBV7-9 and TRBJ2-3; TRBD2 aligns across 8 bases. Germline-derived CDR1 and CDR2 are SEHNR and FQNEAQ (reference sequence). The junction had 7 bases not matched to a gene; V was cut back by 2 bases and J by 6 bases. The CDR3 contains 15 residues.